Detailed here is one T cell receptor (beta chain). Primers for the PCR totalled 60 Vbeta and 13 Jbeta. The repertoire was sequenced with immunoSEQ multiplex PCR; TCRdb's copy has only in-frame clones and lacks some. Found here are roughly 71,000 clones; the top ten clones hold about 4.5%. This sample stems from a study of cytomegalovirus exposure and HLA in healthy donors. The CDR3 consists of 16 residues. V was pared by 1 base and J by 3 bases, with 13 bases between. Looked up from germline, CDR1 is SGHDT and CDR2 is YYEEEE. The TCR was taken from a woman aged 40 to 49 in good health and CMV-seropositive. The V and J genes are TRBV5-6 and TRBJ1-4; D is possibly TRBD1 (5 bases). The sequenced sample was PBMCs. CDR3 protein: CASSLRGKLANEKLFF. The CDR3 DNA reads TGTGCCAGCAGCTTGAGGGGCAAGTTGGCTAATGAAAAACTGTTTTTT. The full variable domain, completed using reference TRBV5-6 and TRBJ1-4, is DAGVTQSPTHLIKTRGQQVTLRCSPKSGHDTVSWYQQALGQGPQFIFQYYEEEERQRGNFPDRFSGHQFPNYSSELNVNALLLGDSALYLCASSLRGKLANEKLFFGSGTQLSVL.